This passage covers 25 T cell receptor beta chains from one sample sequenced in a study of blood T cells in healthy people across ages. A second about 7 to 12 cycle PCR used barcoded and J-beta primers. MiXCR was run by TCRdb on the 5' RACE reads, yielding one entry per CDR3 protein. The data show 600,000 to 900,000 distinct CDR3 sequences, roughly 25% seen once. Separately, the same data were catalogued under a study of T cells of mothers and their children.

Sequences were obtained from blood. The receptors were sampled from a boy younger than 18 in good health.

This clonotype was recorded a few times. The rearrangement uses TRBV5-4 and TRBJ2-5; 9 positions match TRBD1. Germline CDR1 reads SGHNT; CDR2 reads YYREEE (reference sequence). The CDR3 has 15 residues. The ends lost 4 bases at V and 5 bases at J; junction bases unmatched: 9. The CDR3 region has the DNA TGTGCCAGCAGCCCAGGACAGGGGCTCCGGGAGACCCAGTACTTC. Translated: CASSPGQGLRETQYF. Variable domain in full (rest from reference TRBV5-4 and TRBJ2-5): ETGVTQSPTHLIKTRGQQVTLRCSSQSGHNTVSWYQQALGQGPQFIFQYYREEENGRGNFPPRFSGLQFPNYSSELNVNALELDDSALYLCASSPGQGLRETQYFGPGTRLLVL.

This clonotype occurred a few times. The chain combines TRBV12-3 or TRBV12-4 with TRBJ2-2; 7 nucleotides line up with TRBD2. J gave up 7 bases and V 5 bases, and 13 bases lay outside the gene matches. This CDR3 has 16 amino acids. The CDR3 here is CASSLTGRASDGELFF. CDR3 bases: TGTGCCAGCAGTCTGACTGGGAGGGCCTCGGACGGGGAGCTGTTTTTT.

The CDR3 sequence is CSARPLLGVGETQYF. The CDR3 nucleotides are TGCAGTGCTCGCCCGTTGTTGGGGGTAGGGGAGACCCAGTACTTC. The V and J genes are TRBV20-1 and TRBJ2-5, with D perhaps given as TRBD1 or TRBD2 (5 bases each). Germline V gene lookup returns CDR1 DFQATT and CDR2 SNEGSKA (reference sequence). Trimming took off 5 bases at V and 5 bases at J, with 21 bases between the two ends. CDR3 length equals 15 residues.

This clonotype was picked up a small number of times. This chain links TRBV29-1 with TRBJ2-7, with 7 bases fitting TRBD1. V lost 7 bases to trimming and J lost 1 base; unmatched junction nucleotides: 10. CDR3 length: 14 residues. Germline V CDR1 and CDR2: SQVTM, ANQGSEA. The DNA of the CDR3 is TGCAGCGCCCAACAGGGGACCGTGTCCTACGAGCAGTACTTC. Translated: CSAQQGTVSYEQYF.

The gene calls are TRBV10-3 and TRBJ2-3; TRBD1 matches at 9 bases. The CDR3 covers 15 residues. V shed 2 bases and J 6 bases; nucleotides not matched to a gene: 6. Germline CDR1 reads ENHRY; CDR2 reads SYGVKD. CDR3 coding DNA: TGTGCCATCAGTGAGACCGGGACAGGGATGGATACGCAGTATTTT. As protein: CAISETGTGMDTQYF.

The chain combines TRBV3-1 with TRBJ2-4; 7 positions agree with TRBD2. This CDR3 comprises 13 residues. V shed 2 bases, J shed 12 bases, and the junction held 7 bases outside the gene matches. Germline CDR1 reads LGHDT; CDR2 reads YNNKEL (reference sequence). The CDR3 sequence: CASSQTRTGGQYF. CDR3 bases: TGTGCCAGCAGCCAAACCCGGACGGGGGGTCAGTACTTC.

The chain carries TRBV27 and TRBJ2-5, with 9 bases aligning to TRBD1. With the DNA end fitting TRBJ2-7 better, the J assignment may be wrong. Germline V gene data show CDR1 as MNHEY and CDR2 as SMNVEV (reference sequence). The CDR3 loop spans 15 amino acids. The CDR3 region is CASSDTGTGTHEQYF. As DNA, the CDR3 is TGTGCCAGCAGCGATACCGGGACAGGGACCCACGAGCAGTACTTC.

This clonotype was recorded a few times. This chain connects TRBV11-2 to TRBJ2-1; unclear D gene. The end of the DNA aligns better with TRBJ2-5, so the J call may be wrong. The CDR3 sequence is 16 residues long. Germline-derived CDR1 and CDR2 are SGHAT and FQNNGV. Here the CDR3 DNA reads TGTGCCAGCAGCTTAGAGCTGCAGGCATCCAAGAGAACCCAGTACTTC. Translated: CASSLELQASKRTQYF.

This clonotype was seen only a few times. The J gene is TRBJ2-1, the V gene TRBV5-6; possibly TRBD1 for D (5 bases). The J call is doubtful: the DNA matches TRBJ2-7 better. Germline V gene data show CDR1 as SGHDT and CDR2 as YYEEEE. The length of the CDR3 is 12 residues. The CDR3 here is CASSLGGGQQYF. The CDR3 DNA reads as TGTGCCAGCAGCTTGGGGGGCGGACAGCAGTACTTC.

This chain connects TRBV5-1 to TRBJ1-2; D gene ambiguous. The germline V and J ends were trimmed by 4 bases and 2 bases, with 12 bases remaining between them. Germline CDR1 SGHRS, CDR2 YFSETQ. CDR3 length: 14 residues. The DNA of the CDR3 is TGCGCCAGCAGCCCGGGAAACAGAAACTATGGCTACACCTTC. This sequence encodes CASSPGNRNYGYTF.

The V and J genes are TRBV5-1 and TRBJ2-3; 13 bases agree with TRBD2. The junction had 11 bases not matched to a gene; V was cut back by 0 bases and J by 4 bases. This CDR3 has 19 residues. CDR1 is SGHRS, CDR2 YFSETQ, per germline. CDR3 nucleotides: TGCGCCAGCAGCTTGGAGGGACTAGCGGGATCTTACGTTGCAGATACGCAGTATTTT. Its protein is CASSLEGLAGSYVADTQYF.

The J gene is TRBJ2-2, the V gene TRBV7-2; D is possibly TRBD2 (6 bases). The CDR3 covers 15 residues. Trimming took off 2 bases at V and 6 bases at J, with 13 bases between the two ends. Germline V CDR1 and CDR2: SGHTA, FQGNSA. The CDR3 nucleotides read TGTGCCAGCAGCTTACCGGCGGGGCACGCCGGGGAGCTGTTTTTT. Its protein is CASSLPAGHAGELFF.

V and J are TRBV28 and TRBJ2-6, with D maybe TRBD2 (6 bases). The CDR3 totals 18 residues. Germline CDR1 reads MDHEN; CDR2 reads SYDVKM. V was shortened by 0 bases and J by 1 base, with 13 bases between the two germline ends. CDR3 region: CASSLWPREVSGANVLTF. The CDR3, as DNA: TGTGCCAGCAGTTTATGGCCCAGGGAGGTTTCTGGGGCCAACGTCCTGACTTTC.

CDR3 residues: CASRTTVYNEQFF. As DNA, the CDR3 is TGTGCCAGCAGGACGACAGTCTACAATGAGCAGTTCTTC. The J gene is TRBJ2-1, the V gene TRBV25-1, with a possible D match to TRBD1 (5 bases). Germline V gives CDR1 MGHDK, CDR2 SYGVNS. V was clipped by 6 bases and J by 3 bases, with 9 bases between them. The CDR3 totals 13 residues.

CDR3 loop: CASSPGNGHSYGYTF. The CDR3 DNA sequence: TGTGCCAGCAGCCCTGGGAATGGACATAGCTATGGCTACACCTTC. The rearrangement links TRBV3-1 to TRBJ1-2; the D gene is possibly TRBD1 (5 bases). The V gene's germline CDR1 is LGHDT and CDR2 YNNKEL (reference sequence). CDR3 size: 15 residues. V lost 4 bases and J 4 bases, leaving 16 bases between the germline ends. Full variable domain (outside the CDR3, taken from reference TRBV3-1 and TRBJ1-2): DTAVSQTPKYLVTQMGNDKSIKCEQNLGHDTMYWYKQDSKKFLKIMFSYNNKELIINETVPNRFSPKSPDKAHLNLHINSLELGDSAVYFCASSPGNGHSYGYTFGSGTRLTVV.

A few counts support this clonotype. The chain is built from TRBV20-1 and TRBJ2-5; 7 bases line up with TRBD2. The J call could be wrong; TRBJ2-1 is a better fit for the DNA end. The germline V gene encodes CDR1 DFQATT and CDR2 SNEGSKA (reference sequence). This CDR3 is built from 15 residues. The CDR3 loop is CSARDPRTERGEQFF. CDR3 nucleotides: TGCAGTGCTAGAGATCCCCGGACCGAGCGGGGTGAGCAGTTCTTC.

This clonotype was detected many times. The gene calls are TRBV12-3 or TRBV12-4 and TRBJ2-5, with D possibly TRBD2 on 6 matching bases. V was pared by 2 bases and J by 5 bases, with 9 bases between. The CDR3 has 13 amino acids. CDR3 region: CASSLRDSETQYF. The CDR3 coding sequence is TGTGCCAGCAGTTTACGGGACTCGGAGACCCAGTACTTC.

The J gene is TRBJ1-4, the V gene TRBV20-1; D is possibly TRBD1 (6 bases). This CDR3 has 15 residues. The germline V and J ends were trimmed by 6 bases and 7 bases, with 21 bases remaining between them. The germline V gene encodes CDR1 DFQATT and CDR2 SNEGSKA (reference sequence). The CDR3 DNA is TGCAGTGCCCTGGAACTAACAGGGAAGGGTGAAAAACTGTTTTTT. Protein: CSALELTGKGEKLFF.

The chain uses TRBV4-1 and TRBJ2-7; 8 bases map to TRBD1. CDR1 and CDR2 from the germline V gene are MGHRA and YSYEKL. The trim removed 1 base at V and 3 bases at J, leaving 5 bases unmatched. The CDR3 has 15 amino acids. The DNA of the CDR3 is TGCGCCAGCAGCCAAGTGACAGGGGCCAACTACGAGCAGTACTTC. Protein sequence: CASSQVTGANYEQYF.

The table lists this clonotype with a few counts. The chain combines TRBV20-1 with TRBJ1-4; maybe TRBD1 (6 bases). With 1 base removed from V and 7 bases from J, the gap between germline ends came to 22 bases. There are 17 residues in the CDR3. CDR1 and CDR2 (germline): DFQATT, SNEGSKA (reference sequence). CDR3 region: CSARVILRTAQGEKLFF. CDR3 nucleotide sequence: TGCAGTGCTAGAGTAATTCTCCGGACAGCGCAGGGTGAAAAACTGTTTTTT.

The V call is TRBV14, the J call TRBJ2-7; D remains unclear. Germline V gives CDR1 SGHDN, CDR2 FVKESK. V dropped 4 bases and J dropped 0 bases, with 10 bases sitting between them. This CDR3 is built from 14 residues. CDR3 protein: CASSRRPSSYEQYF. In DNA form, the CDR3 reads TGTGCCAGCAGCCGCAGACCCAGCTCCTACGAGCAGTACTTC.

This clonotype was detected a few times. The chain employs TRBV6-2 or TRBV6-3 and TRBJ2-5, with 9 positions matching TRBD1. CDR3 length: 15 residues. V gave up 2 bases and J gave up 4 bases; unmatched junction bases: 5. Germline V gene data show CDR1 as MNHEY and CDR2 as SVGEGT. The chain's CDR3 is CASSYPGQGGETQYF. The DNA of the CDR3 is TGTGCCAGCAGTTACCCGGGACAGGGTGGAGAGACCCAGTACTTC.

The chain joins TRBV11-2 to TRBJ1-4; D uncertain. CDR3 length equals 14 residues. The germline V and J ends were trimmed by 3 bases and 2 bases, with 7 bases remaining between them. Germline V gene data show CDR1 as SGHAT and CDR2 as FQNNGV. The CDR3 DNA reads as TGTGCCAGCAGCTTGTGGGCGACTAATGAAAAACTGTTTTTT. Translated, it gives CASSLWATNEKLFF.

The genes are TRBV28 and TRBJ2-5; tentatively, D is TRBD1 or TRBD2 (5 bases each). V lost 7 bases, J lost 5 bases, and 20 bases lay in between. The CDR3 has 15 amino acids. Germline V gene sequence: CDR1 MDHEN, CDR2 SYDVKM. Here the CDR3 reads CASNSRGQEGETQYF. The CDR3, as DNA: TGTGCCAGCAACAGCCGGGGCCAAGAGGGGGAGACCCAGTACTTC.

This clonotype was counted between two and nine times. V is TRBV4-2 and J is TRBJ2-7, with 7 bases matching TRBD1. Germline CDR1 LGHNA, CDR2 YNFKEQ. The CDR3 sequence is 16 residues long. J lost 4 bases, V lost 1 base, and 10 bases had no gene match. CDR3: CASSQVIRGQNYEQYF. CDR3 nucleotides: TGTGCCAGCAGCCAAGTGATACGGGGACAGAATTACGAGCAGTACTTC.